The sequence of this T cell receptor beta chain was determined in a study of vaccination effects on CD4 cells after COVID-19. General study findings and limits: The study got few convalescent patients and did not collect any early post-infection timepoints.

Isolating CD4+ T cells followed ten to eleven days of culture. Libraries were prepared by immunoSEQ multiplex PCR; TCRdb keeps only in-frame clonotypes and omits some of them. The table records tens of thousands of clones, around 76% of them present only once. Of note for this clone: Its antigen remains unidentified.

Trimming pared 7 bases from V and 7 bases from J, leaving 11 bases between. CDR3 size: 13 residues. Germline-derived CDR1 and CDR2 are MNHNY and SVGAGI (reference sequence). Source: CD4+ T cells from PBMCs cultured without peptide, taken before COVID-19 vaccination. V is TRBV6-6 and J is TRBJ2-6; perhaps D is TRBD1 or TRBD2 (6 bases each). The TCR comes from a human donor who had a prior SARS-CoV-2 infection. CDR3 bases: TGTGCCAGCACCCAGGGGACTGCCAACGTCCTGACTTTC. It is translated as CASTQGTANVLTF.